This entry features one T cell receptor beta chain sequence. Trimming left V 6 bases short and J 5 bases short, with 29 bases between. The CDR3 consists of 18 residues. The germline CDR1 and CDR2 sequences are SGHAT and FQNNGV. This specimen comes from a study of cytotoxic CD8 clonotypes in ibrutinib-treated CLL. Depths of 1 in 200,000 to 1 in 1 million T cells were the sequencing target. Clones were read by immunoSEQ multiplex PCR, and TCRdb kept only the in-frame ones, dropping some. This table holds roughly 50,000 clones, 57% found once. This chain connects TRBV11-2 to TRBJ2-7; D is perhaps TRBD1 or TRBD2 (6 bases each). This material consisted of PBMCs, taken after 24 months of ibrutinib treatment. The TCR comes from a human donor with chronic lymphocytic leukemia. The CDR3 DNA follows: TGTGCCAGCAGTTTTTACCCTGTGATGGGGGGCGTTGTGGACGAGCAGTACTTC. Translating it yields CASSFYPVMGGVVDEQYF.